This TCR beta chain emerged from a study of quantifying T cell responses using KT2 cells. Study in general: Reverse transcription used primers in the TCR alpha and beta constant regions. The second PCR ran as a qPCR until a predetermined fluorescence threshold was reached.

The germline V gene encodes CDR1 DFQATT and CDR2 SNEGSKA (reference sequence). The CDR3 is 14 residues long. The trim removed 6 bases at V and 4 bases at J, leaving 8 bases unmatched. Whole-study findings and limits: Even the lowest spike-in, about one KT2 cell per 100,000 PBMC, yielded detectable KT2 sequences.

Each cDNA got a UMI-containing oligo ligated at its 3' end. An equimolar mix of RC1.1 and RC1.2 primed the beta chain across TRBC1 and TRBC2. TCRdb reprocessed the UMI-ligation and nested PCR reads with MiXCR, giving one entry per CDR3 protein. The sample lists 42,000 or so distinct CDR3 sequences; over 15% were seen once. This clonotype was seen only a few times. Its antigen is unidentified. KT2, a clone with a known TCR, was spiked into unfractionated PBMC. Sequenced sample: PBMCs spiked with cells of the T cell clone KT2. This TCR was sampled from a human donor. The chain employs TRBV20-1 and TRBJ2-7, with 11 bases that match TRBD2. CDR3 sequence reads: CSAGRLAGRYEQYF. CDR3 in DNA: TGCAGTGCGGGACGACTAGCGGGAAGATACGAGCAGTACTTC.